Below are 29 T cell receptor beta chains sequenced from a single sample in a study of early T cells in non-severe SARS-CoV-2 infection listed by TCRdb under 2021. The library relied on 5' RACE. TCRdb shows the sequencer as NextSeq 500. TCRdb handled the public reads itself, with Q25 trimming in fastp and clone calling in MiXCR, and kept productive beta chains. Rows matching on CDR3 protein sequence are summarized as one entry with the most common DNA and genes. In all, the sample holds about 42,000 distinct CDR3 sequences, and less than 8.5% of those were seen once. The top ten hold approximately 5% of the sample. Sequencing input: whole blood. These receptors all stem from an adult who was a healthcare worker with PCR-confirmed SARS-CoV-2 infection or an uninfected control (not recorded which).

The gene calls are TRBV21-1 and TRBJ2-4; the D call TRBD1 from the table was never checked on the DNA. TRBV21-1 is shown as a pseudogene. The CDR3 runs 16 residues. The CDR3 protein is CASSATHRVAKNIQYF. CDR3 DNA sequence: TGTGCCAGCAGCGCGACTCACAGGGTAGCCAAAAACATTCAGTACTTC.

This clonotype was seen repeatedly, ten times or more. This chain joins TRBV11-2 and TRBJ2-1; 10 nucleotides align to TRBD1. Germline V gene sequence: CDR1 SGHAT, CDR2 FQNNGV. Unmatched junction bases numbered 6, after V lost 4 bases and J lost 6 bases. The CDR3 extends over 15 amino acids. The CDR3 coding sequence is TGTGCCAGCAGCTGGGACAGGGGAAAGGCCAATGAGCAGTTCTTC. Amino acid sequence: CASSWDRGKANEQFF.

Many counts were recorded for this clonotype. V and J are TRBV7-6 and TRBJ1-6; the match to TRBD1 covers 8 bases. Germline assignment: CDR1 SGHVS and CDR2 FNYEAQ. The CDR3 has 16 residues. V trimming: 5 bases; J trimming: 6 bases; junction bases outside the gene matches: 9. The DNA for the CDR3 is TGTGCCAGCAGCCAGGGGCAGGGGGCGGTTAATTCACCCCTCCACTTT. Protein sequence: CASSQGQGAVNSPLHF.

This clonotype came up a few times. The chain combines TRBV4-1 with TRBJ1-1, with a weak D call TRBD1 (5 bases). Per the germline V gene, CDR1 is MGHRA and CDR2 is YSYEKL. The CDR3 has 15 residues. V dropped 4 bases and J dropped 4 bases, with 16 bases sitting between them. In nucleotides, the CDR3 is TGCGCCAGCAGCCTACCCCCAGCAGGGACCACTGAAGCTTTCTTT. Its protein product is CASSLPPAGTTEAFF.

The sample holds a few counts of this clonotype. The chain couples TRBV5-1 to TRBJ2-3; 10 bases are shared with TRBD1. Germline loops: CDR1 SGHRS, CDR2 YFSETQ. The CDR3 spans 16 residues. V dropped 0 bases and J dropped 4; count of bases not matched to a gene: 5. Here the CDR3 DNA reads TGCGCCAGCAGCTTGGCCGGGACAGGGGCCGCAGATACGCAGTATTTT. It is translated as CASSLAGTGAADTQYF.

This clonotype was picked up many times. This chain links TRBV12-3 or TRBV12-4 with TRBJ2-1; D ambiguous. Trimming removed 5 bases at V and 7 bases at J, with 12 bases between. This CDR3 has 13 amino acids. DNA of the CDR3: TGTGCCAGCAGTCCCCTAGTGTGGAATGAGCAGTTCTTC. As protein: CASSPLVWNEQFF.

In DNA, the CDR3 is TGTGCCAGCAGCGTAGGTGTCGGGACAGGGTCTTTGGGTGCTGGCTACACCTTC. Protein product: CASSVGVGTGSLGAGYTF. J is TRBJ1-2 and V is TRBV9; TRBD1 aligns across 9 bases. The CDR3 runs 18 residues. Germline CDR1 and CDR2: SGDLS and YYNGEE. Unmatched junction bases numbered 16, after V lost 0 bases and J lost 7 bases.

At least ten counts were recorded for this clonotype. The chain carries TRBV6-2 or TRBV6-3 and TRBJ1-5; D is undetermined. Germline V gene sequence: CDR1 MNHEY, CDR2 SVGEGT. V was cut by 7 bases and J by 0 bases, with 13 bases left in between. This CDR3 has 15 amino acids. DNA for the CDR3: TGTGCCAGCACCAGGATTCCAGATAGCAATCAGCCCCAGCATTTT. Translating gives CASTRIPDSNQPQHF.

This clonotype was found a few times. The chain couples TRBV20-1 to TRBJ1-5, with TRBD1 as a possible D gene (6 bases). Germline-derived CDR1 and CDR2 are DFQATT and SNEGSKA (reference sequence). The CDR3 loop spans 20 amino acids. The germline V and J ends were trimmed by 1 base and 0 bases, with 25 bases remaining between them. The CDR3 sequence: CSARAYGRQALGYSNQPQHF. The CDR3 nucleotides read TGCAGTGCTAGAGCATACGGGAGACAGGCCCTAGGATATAGCAATCAGCCCCAGCATTTT.

This clonotype was detected many times. The rearrangement links TRBV9 to TRBJ1-6; possible D gene TRBD1, 5 bases. Germline CDR1 and CDR2: SGDLS and YYNGEE. This CDR3 comprises 15 residues. V was clipped by 0 bases and J by 5 bases, with 9 bases between them. In DNA, the CDR3 is TGTGCCAGCAGCGTAGCCCGGGGGGATAATTCACCCCTCCACTTT. This gives the protein CASSVARGDNSPLHF.

This clonotype was detected many times. V usage is TRBV28 and J usage is TRBJ2-5; a weak D match, TRBD1 (6 bases). V was clipped by 4 bases and J by 3 bases, with 9 bases between them. Germline V lookup: CDR1 MDHEN, CDR2 SYDVKM. The CDR3 totals 13 residues. CDR3 DNA: TGTGCCAGCAGTTCGGACAGCAAAGAGACCCAGTACTTC. This encodes CASSSDSKETQYF.

This clonotype showed up many times. The chain joins TRBV20-1 to TRBJ2-5; D is unclear. The germline CDR1 and CDR2 sequences are DFQATT and SNEGSKA (reference sequence). V dropped 0 bases and J dropped 2 bases, with 4 bases sitting between them. This CDR3 region has 12 residues. As DNA, the CDR3 is TGCAGTGCTAGAGACAGTCAAGAGACCCAGTACTTC. This translates into CSARDSQETQYF.

This clonotype was observed many times. This chain links TRBV2 with TRBJ2-5; no firm D call. The ends were cut back, 6 bases at V and 5 bases at J, with 13 bases in the middle. The CDR3 runs 13 residues. Germline V gene lookup returns CDR1 SNHLY and CDR2 FYNNEI. The CDR3 DNA reads as TGTGCCAGCAGAACTACAGAGTGGGAGACCCAGTACTTC. Its translation: CASRTTEWETQYF.

The table lists this clonotype with a few counts. This chain joins TRBV10-3 and TRBJ2-3; D unresolved. Looked up from germline, CDR1 is ENHRY and CDR2 is SYGVKD. Trimming cost V 0 bases and J 4 bases, with 14 bases left between them. There are 16 residues in the CDR3. CDR3 protein: CAISESKRSRPDTQYF. In nucleotides, the CDR3 is TGTGCCATCAGTGAGTCGAAACGGTCTAGGCCAGATACGCAGTATTTT.

This clonotype appeared many times. The DNA of the CDR3 is TGTGCCATCAGTGAGAAACACCCAAACAACTATGGCTACACCTTC. As protein: CAISEKHPNNYGYTF. The V gene is TRBV10-3, the J gene TRBJ1-2; no clear D. With 2 bases removed from V and 2 bases from J, the gap between germline ends came to 12 bases. The CDR3 length is 15 residues. CDR1 and CDR2 (germline): ENHRY, SYGVKD.

This clonotype turned up a few times. This rearrangement joins TRBV10-1 to TRBJ2-7, with D perhaps matching TRBD2 (5 bases). CDR3 length: 15 amino acids. Germline CDR1 is WNHNN and CDR2 is SYGVQD (reference sequence). Trimming pared 0 bases from V and 4 bases from J, leaving 13 bases between. The CDR3 DNA is TGCGCCAGCAGTGAGTCCCGGACGGGAATTTACGAGCAGTACTTC. This codes for CASSESRTGIYEQYF.

The chain recombines TRBV4-2 with TRBJ2-1; possibly TRBD2 for D (6 bases). The CDR3 runs 15 residues. V was cut by 5 bases and J by 9 bases, with 20 bases left in between. The germline CDR1 and CDR2 sequences are LGHNA and YNFKEQ. CDR3 bases: TGTGCCAGCAGCGGACGACTAGACGGTCCTAGTGAGCAGTTCTTC. As protein: CASSGRLDGPSEQFF.

This clonotype was found many times. This chain links TRBV12-3 or TRBV12-4 with TRBJ2-5; TRBD2 matches 14 bases. V gave up 2 bases and J gave up 2 bases; unmatched junction bases: 10. There are 19 residues in the CDR3. CDR3 DNA sequence: TGTGCCAGCAGTTTACACCCGGGACTAGCGGGGGCCGCACAAGAGACCCAGTACTTC. It codes for CASSLHPGLAGAAQETQYF.

This sequence joins TRBV9 and TRBJ2-3, with TRBD1 matching over 11 bases. Germline CDR1 is SGDLS and CDR2 is YYNGEE. Losses at the gene ends were 3 bases for V and 4 bases for J; bases not matched to a gene: 4. The CDR3 runs to 15 residues. Here the CDR3 reads CASSGPGQGADTQYF. The CDR3 DNA sequence: TGTGCCAGCAGCGGACCGGGACAGGGGGCAGATACGCAGTATTTT.

This clonotype was observed many times. The genes are TRBV20-1 and TRBJ2-5; D unresolved. Trimming took 6 bases from V and 2 from J, leaving 7 bases between them. The CDR3 consists of 11 residues. CDR1 is DFQATT, CDR2 SNEGSKA, per germline (reference sequence). CDR3 residues: CSATKQETQYF. The CDR3 nucleotides read TGCAGTGCCACAAAACAAGAGACCCAGTACTTC.

This clonotype was picked up a small number of times. The CDR3, as DNA: TGTGCCAGCAGTCCACAGAGGTCGCAAGAGACCCAGTACTTC. The encoded protein is CASSPQRSQETQYF. The genes are TRBV7-3 and TRBJ2-5; D is undetermined. CDR1 and CDR2 from the germline V gene are SGHTA and FQGTGA. The germline V and J ends were trimmed by 6 bases and 2 bases, with 13 bases remaining between them. There are 14 residues in the CDR3. The full variable domain, completed using reference TRBV7-3 and TRBJ2-5, is GAGVSQTPSNKVTEKGKYVELRCDPISGHTALYWYRQSLGQGPEFLIYFQGTGAADDSGLPNDRFFAVRPEGSVSTLKIQRTERGDSAVYLCASSPQRSQETQYFGPGTRLLVL.

There are many counts of this clonotype. J is TRBJ1-6 and V is TRBV6-5, with TRBD1 matching over 7 bases. CDR1 and CDR2 from the germline V gene are MNHEY and SVGAGI. CDR3 length: 16 amino acids. J was trimmed by 7 bases and V by 0 bases; bases with no gene match: 6. The CDR3: CASSYSTGMGNSPLHF. CDR3 bases: TGTGCCAGCAGTTACTCGACAGGGATGGGAAATTCACCCCTCCACTTT.

This clonotype was found a few times. V gene TRBV2 combines with J gene TRBJ2-5; D not certain. Germline V gives CDR1 SNHLY, CDR2 FYNNEI. There are 11 residues in the CDR3. V was clipped by 10 bases and J by 3 bases, with 9 bases between them. In DNA form, the CDR3 reads TGTGCCATACGGACGGAAGAGACCCAGTACTTC. Translation gives CAIRTEETQYF.

By share, this clonotype ranks as medium-sized. The chain employs TRBV14 and TRBJ2-7, with D possibly matching TRBD2 (5 bases). This CDR3 contains 12 residues. The germline V gene encodes CDR1 SGHDN and CDR2 FVKESK. V dropped 2 bases and J dropped 4 bases, with 6 bases sitting between them. CDR3 sequence reads: CASSQRGYEQYF. CDR3 sequence (DNA): TGTGCCAGCAGCCAAAGAGGGTACGAGCAGTACTTC.

V usage is TRBV12-3 or TRBV12-4 and J usage is TRBJ2-7; 8 nucleotides agree with TRBD2. The CDR3 covers 14 residues. Unmatched junction bases numbered 4, after V lost 6 bases and J lost 0 bases. The CDR3 sequence: CASRVSGDSYEQYF. The CDR3 DNA reads as TGTGCCAGCAGGGTTAGCGGGGACTCCTACGAGCAGTACTTC.

The chain joins TRBV29-1 to TRBJ1-1; perhaps TRBD1 as D (5 bases). V lost 6 bases to trimming and J lost 0 bases, with 14 bases between them. The CDR3 spans 14 residues. Germline V CDR1 and CDR2: SQVTM, ANQGSEA. The CDR3 nucleotides read TGCAGCGTGCTGGGGGGACCCCTGAACACTGAAGCTTTCTTT. It codes for CSVLGGPLNTEAFF.

The chain combines TRBV4-3 with TRBJ1-1; D is ambiguous. From germline, CDR1 is LGHNA and CDR2 YSLEER. V was pared by 1 base and J by 5 bases, with 11 bases between. The CDR3 is 14 residues long. The CDR3 protein is CASSQVGQTTEAFF. In DNA form, the CDR3 reads TGCGCCAGCAGCCAAGTCGGGCAGACAACTGAAGCTTTCTTT.

This clonotype has more than one count but fewer than ten. The chain combines TRBV20-1 with TRBJ2-7; D is ambiguous. V dropped 3 bases and J dropped 2 bases, with 14 bases sitting between them. CDR1 is DFQATT, CDR2 SNEGSKA, per germline (reference sequence). This CDR3 contains 14 residues. The CDR3 region has the DNA TGCAGTGCTAGTAACTTGTTAGGAGCCTACGAGCAGTACTTC. Encoded protein: CSASNLLGAYEQYF.

The sample holds a few counts of this clonotype. The V call is TRBV27, the J call TRBJ1-4, with D tentatively TRBD1 (6 bases). Germline V CDR1 and CDR2: MNHEY, SMNVEV (reference sequence). The CDR3 is made up of 15 amino acids. V was pared by 6 bases and J by 4 bases, with 15 bases between. The CDR3 DNA sequence: TGTGCCAGCAGACTCCGGACAGACTATAATGAAAAACTGTTTTTT. It encodes CASRLRTDYNEKLFF.